One sample yielded the 14 T cell receptor beta chains listed below, sequenced in a study of cytomegalovirus exposure and HLA in healthy donors. The PCR used 60 Vbeta and 13 Jbeta primers. Only in-frame clones appear in the TCRdb table, and some are missing; sequencing was by immunoSEQ multiplex PCR. There are roughly 290,000 clones in the sample; 70% to 90% occur only once, and about 2.5% lies in the top ten. The material sequenced was PBMCs. The receptors were gathered from a woman under 30 in good health and CMV-seronegative.

The genes are TRBV30 and TRBJ1-2, with D tentatively TRBD1 (6 bases). Germline loops: CDR1 GTSNPN, CDR2 SVGIG (reference sequence). V was trimmed by 0 bases and J by 6 bases, leaving 14 bases between them. This CDR3 is 14 amino acids long. This chain's CDR3 is CAWSVLLTGNGYTF. CDR3 sequence (DNA): TGTGCCTGGAGTGTCCTTCTTACAGGGAATGGCTACACCTTC.

The V call is TRBV29-1, the J call TRBJ1-3, with 10 bases identical to TRBD1. The CDR3 has 14 amino acids. The V gene's germline CDR1 is SQVTM and CDR2 ANQGSEA. Germline trimming cut 4 bases from V and 2 bases from J; bases unmatched to any gene: 2. The CDR3 DNA reads as TGCAGCGTTGTAGGGACAGGGGCTGGAAACACCATATATTTT. Translated, it gives CSVVGTGAGNTIYF. The full variable domain, in which reference TRBV29-1 and TRBJ1-3 provide the parts outside the CDR3, is SAVISQKPSRDICQRGTSLTIQCQVDSQVTMMFWYRQQPGQSLTLIATANQGSEATYESGFVIDKFPISRPNLTFSTLTVSNMSPEDSSIYLCSVVGTGAGNTIYFGEGSWLTVV.

This rearrangement joins TRBV7-8 to TRBJ1-1; 7 bases agree with TRBD1. V was clipped by 2 bases and J by 2 bases; unmatched bases: 8. The CDR3 contains 16 residues. Germline V gives CDR1 SGHVS, CDR2 FQNEAQ. The CDR3 region has the DNA TGTGCCAGCAGCTTATTCGTCTGGGACAGCAACACTGAAGCTTTCTTT. Translating it yields CASSLFVWDSNTEAFF.

This chain uses TRBV2 with TRBJ1-5; unclear D gene. V was shortened by 6 bases and J by 6 bases, with 12 bases between the two germline ends. The germline gives CDR1 SNHLY, CDR2 FYNNEI. The CDR3 is 13 amino acids. CDR3 region: CASSDIEGQPQHF. CDR3 DNA: TGTGCCAGCAGCGATATAGAGGGTCAGCCCCAGCATTTT.

The V call is TRBV5-1, the J call TRBJ2-1; D gene uncertain. The germline CDR1 and CDR2 sequences are SGHRS and YFSETQ. V lost 0 bases, J lost 1 base, and 5 bases lay in between. The CDR3 is 14 amino acids. DNA of the CDR3: TGCGCCAGCAGCTTGGGCCGGTCCTACAATGAGCAGTTCTTC. Translating gives CASSLGRSYNEQFF.

This clone was found once. This chain joins TRBV6-6 and TRBJ1-2; tentative D call: TRBD1 (6 bases). The CDR3 sequence is 16 residues long. V was pared by 2 bases and J by 4 bases, with 17 bases between. Per the germline V gene, CDR1 is MNHNY and CDR2 is SVGAGI (reference sequence). The CDR3 loop is CASSYLLPGDPYGYTF. In DNA form, the CDR3 reads TGTGCCAGCAGTTACCTATTGCCAGGGGATCCCTATGGCTACACCTTC.

The chain is built from TRBV13 and TRBJ2-1, with D possibly matching TRBD2 (6 bases). The CDR3 runs 12 residues. Germline-derived CDR1 and CDR2 are PRHDT and FYEKMQ (reference sequence). V dropped 5 bases and J dropped 12 bases, with 14 bases sitting between them. CDR3 protein: CASSAGGKGQFF. CDR3 nucleotide sequence: TGTGCCAGCAGCGCTGGAGGGAAGGGGCAGTTCTTC.

This chain joins TRBV5-1 and TRBJ1-1; no clear D. This CDR3 is built from 16 residues. Germline lookup yields CDR1 SGHRS and CDR2 YFSETQ. V was pared by 0 bases and J by 0 bases, with 12 bases between. The CDR3 region is CASSLVRVALNTEAFF. CDR3 sequence (DNA): TGCGCCAGCAGCTTGGTGAGGGTGGCGCTGAACACTGAAGCTTTCTTT.

The gene calls are TRBV14 and TRBJ2-2, with D perhaps matching TRBD2 (5 bases). V lost 3 bases, J lost 3 bases, and 5 bases lay in between. Germline CDR1 and CDR2: SGHDN and FVKESK. CDR3 length: 13 residues. The CDR3: CASSQRDTGELFF. The CDR3 nucleotides are TGTGCCAGCAGCCAGCGGGACACCGGGGAGCTGTTTTTT.

To note about this clone: The sample carries other DNA sequences with the same CDR3. The V call is TRBV19, the J call TRBJ2-5; weak D call: TRBD2 (6 bases). The V end was cut by 5 bases, the J end by 3 bases, with 7 bases between. Germline V gene sequence: CDR1 LNHDA, CDR2 SQIVND (reference sequence). The CDR3 has 12 amino acids. The CDR3 bases are TGTGCCAGTAGTCGGGGGAAAGAGACCCAGTACTTC. This encodes CASSRGKETQYF.

CDR3 residues: CASSWTSGWTDTQYF. The DNA of the CDR3 is TGTGCCAGCAGTTGGACTAGCGGATGGACAGATACGCAGTATTTT. The chain links TRBV2 to TRBJ2-3, with 10 bases lining up with TRBD2. After removal of 5 bases from V and 3 bases from J, the junction contained 5 bases not matched to a gene. The CDR3 contains 15 residues. CDR1 is SNHLY and CDR2 is FYNNEI in the germline V gene.

J is TRBJ1-2 and V is TRBV6-5, with unresolved D. The CDR3 has 15 residues. Germline V gene lookup returns CDR1 MNHEY and CDR2 SVGAGI. V was pared by 0 bases and J by 4 bases, with 12 bases between. The DNA of the CDR3 is TGTGCCAGCAGTTACTCGGCCGCACAGCTCTATGGCTACACCTTC. Amino acids: CASSYSAAQLYGYTF.

V and J are TRBV10-2 and TRBJ2-7, with 7 bases fitting TRBD1. V shed 4 bases, J shed 1 base, and the junction held 4 bases outside the gene matches. The CDR3 is 14 amino acids. CDR1 WSHSY and CDR2 SAAADI come from the germline V gene. CDR3 nucleotides: TGCGCCAGCAGTGTGACAGGGAGTTCCTACGAGCAGTACTTC. Encoded protein: CASSVTGSSYEQYF.

The rearrangement links TRBV2 to TRBJ2-7, with 11 bases fitting TRBD1. Germline V CDR1 and CDR2: SNHLY, FYNNEI. The CDR3 length is 14 residues. After removal of 6 bases from V and 2 bases from J, the junction contained 3 bases not matched to a gene. The CDR3 nucleotides are TGTGCCAGCAGACCGGGACAGGGGGCCTACGAGCAGTACTTC. This codes for CASRPGQGAYEQYF.